The sequence of this TCR beta chain was determined in a study of T cell responses to AZD1222 COVID-19 vaccine. TCRdb's table, derived via immunoSEQ multiplex PCR, lists solely in-frame clones and lacks some. The table shows roughly 100,000 clones, with roughly 84% occurring only once. In regard to this clone: The antigen remains undetermined.

Between the trimmed V and J ends, which lost 2 bases and 1 base, there was a span of 9 bases. This CDR3 region has 14 residues. Germline loops: CDR1 SGHKS, CDR2 YYEKEE (reference sequence). Whole-study findings and limits: Unmutated variant regions reportedly attract nearly half of all spike-specific TCRs. Researchers took repertoire samples only after the peak T cell response had come. Spike-spanning, vaccine-associated CD4 TCRs were dominant at 160-218 and 743-854. Only a handful of AZD1222 recipients were seropositive at baseline.

The source material was peripheral blood, sampled on day 0 of AZD1222 vaccination. The TCR was taken from an adult in good health. This chain uses TRBV5-5 with TRBJ1-1; D gene unclear. This CDR3 reads CASSFLAGNTEAFF. CDR3 DNA: TGTGCCAGCAGCTTCCTAGCGGGGAACACTGAAGCTTTCTTT.